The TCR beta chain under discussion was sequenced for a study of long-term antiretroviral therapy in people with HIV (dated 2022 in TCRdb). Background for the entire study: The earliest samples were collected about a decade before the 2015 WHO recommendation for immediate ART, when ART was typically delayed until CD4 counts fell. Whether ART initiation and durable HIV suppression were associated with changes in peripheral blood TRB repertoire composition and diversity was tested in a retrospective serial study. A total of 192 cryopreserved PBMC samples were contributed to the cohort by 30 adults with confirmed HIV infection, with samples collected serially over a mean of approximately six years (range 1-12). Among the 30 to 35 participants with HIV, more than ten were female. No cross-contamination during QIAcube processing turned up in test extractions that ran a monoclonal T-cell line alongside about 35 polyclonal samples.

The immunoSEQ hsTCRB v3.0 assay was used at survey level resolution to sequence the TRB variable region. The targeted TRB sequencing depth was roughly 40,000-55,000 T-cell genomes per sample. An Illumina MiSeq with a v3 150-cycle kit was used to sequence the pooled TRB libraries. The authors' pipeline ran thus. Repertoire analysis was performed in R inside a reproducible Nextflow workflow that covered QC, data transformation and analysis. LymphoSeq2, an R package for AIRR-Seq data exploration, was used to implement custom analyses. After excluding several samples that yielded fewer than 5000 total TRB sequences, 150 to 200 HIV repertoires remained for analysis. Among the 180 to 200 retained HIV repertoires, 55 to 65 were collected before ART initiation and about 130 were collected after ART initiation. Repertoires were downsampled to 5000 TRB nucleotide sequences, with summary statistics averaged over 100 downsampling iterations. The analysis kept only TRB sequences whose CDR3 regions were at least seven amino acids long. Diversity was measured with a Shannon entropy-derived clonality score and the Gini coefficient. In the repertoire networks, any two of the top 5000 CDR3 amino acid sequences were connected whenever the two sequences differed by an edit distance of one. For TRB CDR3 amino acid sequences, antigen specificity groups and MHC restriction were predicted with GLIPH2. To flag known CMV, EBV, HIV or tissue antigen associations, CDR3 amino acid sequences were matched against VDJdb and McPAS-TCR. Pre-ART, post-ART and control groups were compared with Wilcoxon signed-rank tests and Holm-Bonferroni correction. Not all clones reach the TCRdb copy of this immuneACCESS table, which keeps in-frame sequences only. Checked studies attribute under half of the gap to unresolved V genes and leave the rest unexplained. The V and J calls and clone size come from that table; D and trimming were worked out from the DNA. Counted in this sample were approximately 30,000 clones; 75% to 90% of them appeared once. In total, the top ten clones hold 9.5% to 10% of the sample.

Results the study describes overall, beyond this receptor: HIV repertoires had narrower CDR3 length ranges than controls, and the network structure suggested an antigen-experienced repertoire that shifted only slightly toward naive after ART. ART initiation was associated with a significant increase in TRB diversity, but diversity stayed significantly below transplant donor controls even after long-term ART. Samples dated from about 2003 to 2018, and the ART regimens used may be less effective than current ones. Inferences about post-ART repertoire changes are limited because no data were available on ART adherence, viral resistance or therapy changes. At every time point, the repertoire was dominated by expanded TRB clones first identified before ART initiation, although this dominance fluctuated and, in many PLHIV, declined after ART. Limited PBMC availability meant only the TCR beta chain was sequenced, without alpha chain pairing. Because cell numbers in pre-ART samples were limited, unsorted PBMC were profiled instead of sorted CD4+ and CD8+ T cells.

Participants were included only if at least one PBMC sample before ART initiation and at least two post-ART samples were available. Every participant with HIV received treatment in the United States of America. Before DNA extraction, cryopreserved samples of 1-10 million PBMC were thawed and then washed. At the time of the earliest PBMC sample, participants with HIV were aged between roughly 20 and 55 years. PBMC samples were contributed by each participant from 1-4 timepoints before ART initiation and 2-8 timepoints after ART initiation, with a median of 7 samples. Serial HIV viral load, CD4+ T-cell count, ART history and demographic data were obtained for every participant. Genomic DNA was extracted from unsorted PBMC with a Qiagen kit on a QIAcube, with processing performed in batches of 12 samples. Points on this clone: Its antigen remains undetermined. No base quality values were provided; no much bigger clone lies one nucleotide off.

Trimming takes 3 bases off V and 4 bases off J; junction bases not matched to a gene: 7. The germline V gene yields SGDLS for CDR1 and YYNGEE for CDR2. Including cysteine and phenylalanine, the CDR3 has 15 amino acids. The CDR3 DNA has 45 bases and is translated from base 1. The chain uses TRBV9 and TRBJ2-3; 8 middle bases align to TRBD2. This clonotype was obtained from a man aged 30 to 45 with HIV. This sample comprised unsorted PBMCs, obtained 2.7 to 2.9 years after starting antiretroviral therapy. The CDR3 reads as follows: CASSGLAQMADTQYF. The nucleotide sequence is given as TGTGCCAGCAGCGGACTAGCGCAAATGGCAGATACGCAGTATTTT.